This is a list of T cell receptor beta chains from one sample in a study of Ad26.COV2.S vaccination and SARS-CoV-2 variants. Profiled with immunoSEQ multiplex PCR; TCRdb holds only in-frame clones, not every one. The sample carries some 330,000 clones, roughly nine tenths recorded once. The material sequenced was peripheral blood, taken in a trial of Ad26.COV2.S vaccine versus placebo. The receptors shown here come from a person between 18 and 60 years old who received the Ad26.COV2.S COVID-19 vaccine or a placebo. The CDR3 runs from the conserved cysteine through the conserved F or W. D genes are given only for firm matches. The listing skips clone size in some rows; elsewhere it reads once, few, many or a size class.

cdr3_nt cdr3_aa d_call j_call v_call clone_size
TGTGCCAGTAAAGGCGCCGGGACTAGCGGGAATAATGAGCAGTTCTTC CASKGAGTSGNNEQFF TRBD2 TRBJ2-1 TRBV19 -
TGTGCCAGCTCACCAGGGCAGACTGAAAAACTGTTTTTT CASSPGQTEKLFF - TRBJ1-4 TRBV18 -
TGTGCCAGCAGCCGTAGCGGAGGGGGATCCTACAATGAGCAGTTCTTC CASSRSGGGSYNEQFF - TRBJ2-1 TRBV9 -
TGTGCCAGTAGTATTTGGGACACTGAAGCTTTCTTT CASSIWDTEAFF - TRBJ1-1 TRBV19 -
TGTGCCAGCAGCGCCCGGACTGGCAATGAGCAGTTCTTC CASSARTGNEQFF - TRBJ2-1 TRBV7-2 -
TGTGCCAGCAGTCCGCTAGCGGGAGCGGTCGGGGAGCTGTTTTTT CASSPLAGAVGELFF TRBD2 TRBJ2-2 TRBV6-5 -
TGTGCCAGCAGTTTAGGGCTCAATCAGCCCCAGCATTTT CASSLGLNQPQHF - TRBJ1-5 TRBV12-3/TRBV12-4 -
TGTGCCAGCAGCTCCCGACAGGGCCCGGGGGAGACCCAGTACTTC CASSSRQGPGETQYF TRBD1 TRBJ2-5 TRBV5-4 -
TGTGCCACCAGTGATGTAGGCTTCGAGCAGTTCTTC CATSDVGFEQFF - TRBJ2-1 TRBV24-1 -
TGTGCCAGCAGCTTAGTTTCTAGCGGGAGGGCCATCCAGTTCTTC CASSLVSSGRAIQFF TRBD2 TRBJ2-1 TRBV7-9 -
TGTGCCAGCAGCCAACGCCCGACAGGGGGGGTAGACGAGCAGTACTTC CASSQRPTGGVDEQYF TRBD1 TRBJ2-7 TRBV27 -
TGCAGCGGCCCGGGACTAGCGCCTACGGGGCAGTTCTTC CSGPGLAPTGQFF TRBD2 TRBJ2-1 TRBV29-1 -
TGTGCTAGTGGTTTGGAGACAGGGTTCACTGAAGCTTTCTTT CASGLETGFTEAFF TRBD1 TRBJ1-1 TRBV12-5 -
TGTGCCAGCAGTGATAACTATGGCTACACCTTC CASSDNYGYTF - TRBJ1-2 TRBV12-3/TRBV12-4 once
TGTGCCAGCAGCTTAGTGGGTAGGAGCACTGAAGCTTTCTTT CASSLVGRSTEAFF - TRBJ1-1 TRBV7-9 -
TGTGCCATCGGAAAGGGACCGCTCTATGGCTACACCTTC CAIGKGPLYGYTF - TRBJ1-2 TRBV10-3 -
TGCGCCAGCTGGACTAGCGGGGGACGCAATGAGCAGTTCTTC CASWTSGGRNEQFF TRBD2 TRBJ2-1 TRBV5-1 -
TGTGCCAGCAGCGCCATAAACACCGGGGAGCTGTTTTTT CASSAINTGELFF - TRBJ2-2 TRBV9 -
TGTGCCAGCAGCTTCCGCGGGACAGCCAACTATGGCTACACCTTC CASSFRGTANYGYTF TRBD1 TRBJ1-2 TRBV5-6 -
TGTGCCAGCAGTTTAAGTAGGGCCTTCCAAGAGACCCAGTACTTC CASSLSRAFQETQYF - TRBJ2-5 TRBV27 -
TGCGCCAGCAGCTTGAGGAGTCGGACAGTTAGTTTCCAGACAGATACGCAGTATTTT CASSLRSRTVSFQTDTQYF - TRBJ2-3 TRBV5-1 -
TGTGCCAGCAGCTTGGACTCGGCAACTAATGAAAAACTGTTTTTT CASSLDSATNEKLFF - TRBJ1-4 TRBV5-4 -
TGTGCCAGCAGCAAGTCAAACCGGGACCCAAACGGAGATACGCAGTATTTT CASSKSNRDPNGDTQYF - TRBJ2-3 TRBV5-6 once
TGTGCCAGCAGCTCGAAGGGGGGCGGGTACACTGAAGCTTTCTTT CASSSKGGGYTEAFF - TRBJ1-1 TRBV7-2 -
TGTGCCAGCAGCCCCGACGGTAACTATGGCTACACCTTC CASSPDGNYGYTF - TRBJ1-2 TRBV7-3 few
TGCGCCAGCCGGCTCGTTTCGGGAGGGGCAGATACGCAGTATTTT CASRLVSGGADTQYF TRBD2 TRBJ2-3 TRBV5-1 -
TGTGCCAGCAGTGAAGGATTGGGTACGGCTTACACTGAAGCTTTCTTT CASSEGLGTAYTEAFF - TRBJ1-1 TRBV2 -
TGTGCCAGCAGCCGGTACAGGGAGGTTGAGCAGTACTTC CASSRYREVEQYF - TRBJ2-7 TRBV5-6 -
TGTGCCAGCAGCCCAACGGGACAGGGGGGAAAACTGTTTTTT CASSPTGQGGKLFF TRBD1 TRBJ1-4 TRBV3-1/TRBV3-2 -
TGTGCCAGCAGCGGATCCTTGGGTAACCTAAATGAAAAACTGTTTTTT CASSGSLGNLNEKLFF - TRBJ1-4 TRBV9 -
TGTGCCACCAGTGATTTCGGAGGGGGTGTAGAGACCCAGTACTTC CATSDFGGGVETQYF - TRBJ2-5 TRBV24-1 -
TGTGCTAGTGGTCCCCAGGGACTAGCGGTCCTTGGAGGGAGCATTCAGTACTTC CASGPQGLAVLGGSIQYF TRBD2 TRBJ2-4 TRBV12-5 -
TGCAGCGGTGTGGGGGAGACCCAGTACTTC CSGVGETQYF - TRBJ2-5 TRBV29-1 -
TGTGCCAGCAGCTCATTACAGGGACCCTCTGGAAACACCATATATTTT CASSSLQGPSGNTIYF - TRBJ1-3 TRBV11-2 -
TGTGCCAGCAGCCACAACCACCGGACTAGCGGGGGGGTCAATGAGCAGTTCTTC CASSHNHRTSGGVNEQFF TRBD2 TRBJ2-1 TRBV7-8 once
TGTGCCAGCAGCTTGGGGGACCAGAACACCGGGGAGCTGTTTTTT CASSLGDQNTGELFF - TRBJ2-2 TRBV7-2 once
TGCGCCAGCGGTCGAGGGACTAGCGGGAGTCACACAGATACGCAGTATTTT CASGRGTSGSHTDTQYF TRBD2 TRBJ2-3 TRBV4-1 -
TGTGCCAGCAGTCCCACGCCGTGGCCCCAGCATTTT CASSPTPWPQHF - TRBJ1-5 TRBV27 few
TGTGCCAGTAGTATCCAGGACAATCAGCCCCAGCATTTT CASSIQDNQPQHF - TRBJ1-5 TRBV19 -
TGTGCCAGCAGCTTTACCAGGGGGGGTAAGTTCTATGGCTACACCTTC CASSFTRGGKFYGYTF TRBD1 TRBJ1-2 TRBV7-2 -
TGTGCCAGCAGCTTGGGACAGACCCAATTTCTCTCTGGAAACACCATATATTTT CASSLGQTQFLSGNTIYF TRBD1 TRBJ1-3 TRBV7-6 -
TGTGCCAGCAGCTTAGCACCAACTGGGGGACAGGGCAGGTGGCCCCAGCATTTT CASSLAPTGGQGRWPQHF TRBD1 TRBJ1-5 TRBV7-2 -
TGTGCCAGCAGTTACTCTTACACAGGGTCTTCACCCCTCCACTTT CASSYSYTGSSPLHF - TRBJ1-6 TRBV6-5 -
TGTGCCAGCAGTTTTGATCCCCGGATGAACACTGAAGCTTTCTTT CASSFDPRMNTEAFF - TRBJ1-1 TRBV27 -
TGTGCCAGCACCATGGGTAGCGGGAGTTACAATGAGCAGTTCTTC CASTMGSGSYNEQFF TRBD2 TRBJ2-1 TRBV9 -
TGTGCCAGCAGCTTAATAGACGGAATACCTGGAAACACCATATATTTT CASSLIDGIPGNTIYF - TRBJ1-3 TRBV11-2 -
TGCGCCAGCGGGGGACTAGCTTACACAGATACGCAGTATTTT CASGGLAYTDTQYF TRBD2 TRBJ2-3 TRBV10-2 -
TGTGCCAGCAGCTCAGGGGGCTTGGGCCAGCCCCAGCATTTT CASSSGGLGQPQHF TRBD1 TRBJ1-5 TRBV5-5 -
TGTGCCAGCAGTCCTCTGGGGGGACAGGATCTTGGCACTGAAGCTTTCTTT CASSPLGGQDLGTEAFF TRBD1 TRBJ1-1 TRBV2 once
TGTGCCAGTAGTATTTGGGACAGGAAAGCTTTCTTT CASSIWDRKAFF TRBD1 TRBJ1-1 TRBV19 -
TGCGCCAGCAGCCAAGATTTTGCGGCGTATAAAGAAAAACTGTTTTTT CASSQDFAAYKEKLFF - TRBJ1-4 TRBV4-3 -
TGTGCCAGCAGCTTTAGACAGGGCCGGCATGAGCAGTTCTTC CASSFRQGRHEQFF TRBD1 TRBJ2-1 TRBV7-9 -
TGCGCCAGCAGCCAAGACGGACAGGGGGAGAACCCGTTCTTC CASSQDGQGENPFF TRBD1 TRBJ2-1 TRBV4-1 -
TGTGCCAGCACTCTCAGCGGGAGTGAGTACAATGAGCAGTTCTTC CASTLSGSEYNEQFF TRBD2 TRBJ2-1 TRBV6-5 -